These 24 T cell receptor beta chains were sequenced from one sample in a study of prognosis after radiotherapy for stage I lung cancer. Amplicons of TCR beta CDR3 were generated from genomic DNA by two-round multiplex PCR. Primers were specific to each TRBV and TRBJ gene in first-round PCR. TCRdb ran MiXCR on the multiplex PCR reads and lists one entry per CDR3 protein. The sample contains 50,000 to 75,000 distinct CDR3 sequences, 26% of which appear only once. This specimen was PBMCs, taken before or after stereotactic body radiation therapy (not recorded which). The receptors derive from a donor aged 50 or older with non-small cell lung cancer.

There are many counts of this clonotype. The rearrangement links TRBV4-3 to TRBJ2-3; TRBD2 aligns across 9 bases. The germline V gene has CDR1 LGHNA and CDR2 YSLEER. The CDR3 runs to 16 residues. After removal of 1 base from V and 0 bases from J, the junction contained 2 bases not matched to a gene. The CDR3 spells CASSQVAGGSTDTQYF. In nucleotides, the CDR3 is TGCGCCAGCAGCCAAGTGGCGGGGGGGAGCACAGATACGCAGTATTTT.

Turning to this clonotype: Since a far larger clone is one base different, this is likely a read error. The chain has TRBV2 and TRBJ1-6; D might be TRBD1 (5 bases). V was trimmed by 7 bases and J by 10 bases, leaving 14 bases between them. From germline, CDR1 is SNHLY and CDR2 FYNNEI. The CDR3 totals 13 residues. In nucleotides, the CDR3 is TGTGCCAGCATTTGGCGGGGGACCTCACCCCTCCACTTT. Translating it yields CASIWRGTSPLHF.

This clonotype was counted a single time. J is TRBJ2-3 and V is TRBV27, with 11 bases that match TRBD2. The length of the CDR3 is 15 residues. Germline V gene lookup returns CDR1 MNHEY and CDR2 SMNVEV (reference sequence). Trimming removed 10 bases from V and 4 bases from J; junction bases left unmatched: 10. The CDR3 nucleotides read TGTGCCATCCCGCCTTTAGCGGGGGGGCCAGATACGCAGTATTTT. Translated: CAIPPLAGGPDTQYF.

This clonotype appeared many times. This CDR3 is CASSQVGAGTNSYNEQFF. The CDR3 DNA is TGTGCCAGCAGCCAAGTGGGGGCCGGGACAAACTCCTACAATGAGCAGTTCTTC. The V and J genes are TRBV3-1 and TRBJ2-1, with D possibly being TRBD1 (6 bases). CDR3 length: 18 residues. The germline V gene has CDR1 LGHDT and CDR2 YNNKEL (reference sequence). Trimming took off 1 base at V and 0 bases at J, with 16 bases between the two ends.

Concerning this clonotype itself: A far larger clone is a single base away, which makes a read error likely. The chain uses TRBV6-5 and TRBJ2-1; D may be TRBD2 (5 bases). This CDR3 region has 11 residues. The germline V gene encodes CDR1 MNHEY and CDR2 SVGAGI. CDR3 sequence (DNA): TGTGCCTCAAACCGGGGAAATGATCAGTTCTTC. It is translated as CASNRGNDQFF.

This clonotype was observed at least ten times. J is TRBJ2-1 and V is TRBV11-2, with 9 bases lining up with TRBD1. Germline V gene data show CDR1 as SGHAT and CDR2 as FQNNGV. The J segment lost 1 base and the V segment lost 4 bases, leaving 11 bases of the junction unmatched. The CDR3 covers 18 residues. The CDR3 protein is CASSSRGQGLVSYNEQFF. The CDR3 DNA reads TGTGCCAGCAGCTCGAGGGGACAGGGTCTCGTTTCCTACAATGAGCAGTTCTTC.

This clonotype was seen ten or more times. J is TRBJ2-5 and V is TRBV12-3 or TRBV12-4; D could derive from TRBD1 or TRBD2 (6 bases each). The CDR3 is 14 residues long. The germline V and J ends were trimmed by 3 bases and 5 bases, with 13 bases remaining between them. CDR3: CASSFGGRGETQYF. CDR3 DNA sequence: TGTGCCAGCAGTTTTGGGGGGCGCGGGGAGACCCAGTACTTC.

The chain recombines TRBV5-4 with TRBJ2-5; maybe TRBD1 (6 bases). V was clipped by 4 bases and J by 2 bases, with 15 bases between them. The germline V gene encodes CDR1 SGHNT and CDR2 YYREEE (reference sequence). The CDR3 has 15 amino acids. DNA for the CDR3: TGTGCCAGCAGCACCCCCGACAGGACTCAAGAGACCCAGTACTTC. Translated: CASSTPDRTQETQYF.

The chain couples TRBV20-1 to TRBJ2-3; TRBD2 matches at 8 bases. The CDR3 runs to 15 residues. Unmatched junction bases numbered 6, after V lost 3 bases and J lost 1 base. Per the germline V gene, CDR1 is DFQATT and CDR2 is SNEGSKA (reference sequence). The CDR3 coding sequence is TGCAGTGCTAGGTTCGGGGGGGCCGGCACAGATACGCAGTATTTT. Encoded protein: CSARFGGAGTDTQYF.

This clonotype has ten or more counts. The chain combines TRBV18 with TRBJ1-4; D call uncertain. Germline CDR1 KGHSH, CDR2 LQKENI. The CDR3 loop spans 16 amino acids. Between the trimmed V and J ends, which lost 1 base and 4 bases, there was a span of 13 bases. CDR3 in DNA: TGTGCCAGCTCACCACTCGCACCCGGATATAATGAAAAACTGTTTTTT. This gives the protein CASSPLAPGYNEKLFF.

This chain joins TRBV7-9 and TRBJ1-5; D gene unclear. The CDR3 contains 15 residues. Germline lookup yields CDR1 SEHNR and CDR2 FQNEAQ (reference sequence). The germline V and J ends were trimmed by 3 bases and 5 bases, with 14 bases remaining between them. The CDR3 bases are TGTGCCAGCAGCTTGATGGGGTGGGGTGATCAGCCCCAGCATTTT. Residues: CASSLMGWGDQPQHF.

Notes on this clonotype: Only one base separates this from a far larger clonotype, so it likely reflects a read error. V gene TRBV6-2 or TRBV6-3 combines with J gene TRBJ1-5, with D uncertain. CDR3 length: 9 amino acids. The V gene's germline CDR1 is MNHEY and CDR2 SVGEGT. With 11 bases removed from V and 9 bases from J, the gap between germline ends came to 8 bases. The CDR3 here is CAAGRPQHF. CDR3 in DNA: TGTGCCGCAGGACGGCCCCAGCATTTT.

This clonotype was found a few times. A much bigger clone sits one base away, suggesting this may be a read error. The rearrangement joins TRBV20-1 to TRBJ1-5; D gene uncertain. Germline assignment: CDR1 DFQATT and CDR2 SNEGSKA (reference sequence). This CDR3 is built from 13 residues. This CDR3 is CSAREGRNRPQHF. The CDR3 DNA reads TGCAGTGCTAGAGAAGGGAGGAATCGGCCCCAGCATTTT.

As for this clonotype: A far larger clone lies a single base away; this is likely a read error. V gene TRBV6-1 combines with J gene TRBJ1-2; D ambiguous. The CDR3 is made up of 11 amino acids. The germline CDR1 and CDR2 sequences are MNHNS and SASEGT. V lost 5 bases and J lost 6, with 7 bases in between. The CDR3 loop is CASSFTHGYTF. The CDR3 coding sequence is TGTGCCAGCAGTTTCACGCATGGCTACACCTTC.

Points on this clonotype: This CDR3 is missing its conserved last phenylalanine or tryptophan, likely due to a read error. The rearrangement uses TRBV7-2 and TRBJ1-5, with a tentative D call TRBD1 (6 bases). CDR1 is SGHTA, CDR2 FQGNSA, per germline. Deletions cut 4 bases from V and 11 bases from J, with 18 bases between. This CDR3 comprises 14 residues. The DNA for the CDR3 is TGTGCCAGCAGCTCAGCAGGGGAAGGAGGGACCCAGCATCTT. This translates into CASSSAGEGGTQHL.

This clonotype occurred many times. The J gene is TRBJ1-4, the V gene TRBV20-1; the match to TRBD1 covers 7 bases. Germline-derived CDR1 and CDR2 are DFQATT and SNEGSKA (reference sequence). V dropped 5 bases and J dropped 7; count of bases not matched to a gene: 7. CDR3 length: 13 residues. The CDR3 DNA reads as TGCAGTGCTGAAGGACAGGTTGGTGAAAAACTGTTTTTT. Translated, it gives CSAEGQVGEKLFF.

This clonotype was detected many times. The chain carries TRBV10-3 and TRBJ1-4; no clear D. Germline V gene data show CDR1 as ENHRY and CDR2 as SYGVKD. The V end lost 3 bases, the J end lost 4 bases, and 6 bases lay between the germline ends. CDR3 length: 13 amino acids. CDR3 in amino acids: CAISDGDNEKLFF. The CDR3 DNA sequence: TGTGCCATCAGTGACGGGGATAATGAAAAACTGTTTTTT.

This clonotype showed up many times. The gene calls are TRBV20-1 and TRBJ1-2; D not certain. The CDR3 covers 14 residues. Germline CDR1 and CDR2: DFQATT and SNEGSKA (reference sequence). Trimming removed 0 bases from V and 4 bases from J, with 12 bases in between. The CDR3 DNA sequence: TGCAGTGCTAGAGATCAGTCGGGTCCCTATGGCTACACCTTC. Encoded protein: CSARDQSGPYGYTF.

J is TRBJ2-7 and V is TRBV6-1; D might be TRBD1 or TRBD2, each matching 6 bases. Germline values: CDR1 MNHNS, CDR2 SASEGT. The CDR3 spans 15 residues. The V end lost 2 bases, the J end lost 1 base, and 12 bases lay between the germline ends. CDR3 region: CASSEFGGRSYEQYF. For the CDR3, the DNA is TGTGCCAGCAGTGAATTCGGGGGCAGATCCTACGAGCAGTACTTC.

As for this clonotype: This sequence may be a read error, since a much larger clone differs from it by one base. The DNA for the CDR3 is TGTGCCAGCATCTACAGGGTAGACGACACTGAAGCTTTCTTT. Translated: CASIYRVDDTEAFF. This rearrangement joins TRBV6-1 to TRBJ1-1, with D perhaps matching TRBD1 (6 bases). Germline CDR1 reads MNHNS; CDR2 reads SASEGT. This CDR3 comprises 14 residues. Trimming left V 7 bases short and J 3 bases short, with 15 bases between.

The sample holds many counts of this clonotype. The rearrangement uses TRBV7-2 and TRBJ2-2; TRBD2 might be the D (5 bases). Trimming shortened V by 7 bases and J by 8 bases, and 17 bases separated the two germline ends. Germline V gene lookup returns CDR1 SGHTA and CDR2 FQGNSA. The CDR3 has 14 amino acids. The CDR3 DNA reads TGTGCCAGCACCGAGCAGGAGGTTGTGGGGGAGCTGTTTTTT. It yields the protein CASTEQEVVGELFF.

This clonotype occurred once. A read error is likely here: a far larger clone is one base away. The chain uses TRBV6-2 or TRBV6-3 and TRBJ1-2; a weak D match, TRBD1 (5 bases). CDR1 and CDR2 (germline): MNHEY, SVGEGT. This CDR3 is 16 amino acids long. V was pared by 5 bases and J by 3 bases, with 19 bases between. CDR3 in DNA: TGTGCCAGCAGTCGGTCCCGGGGAGGGGTCGACTATGGCTACACCTTC. Translating it yields CASSRSRGGVDYGYTF.

Comment on this clonotype: This likely reflects a read error, since a far larger clone is one base away. Lacking the conserved final phenylalanine or tryptophan, this CDR3 likely reflects a read error. CDR3 nucleotides: TGTGCCAGCAGTGAAGGGGAGGGGAGCACAGATACGCAGTATCTT. Its protein product is CASSEGEGSTDTQYL. V gene TRBV6-2 or TRBV6-3 combines with J gene TRBJ2-3; 7 positions match TRBD2. Trimming removed 5 bases from V and 0 bases from J; junction bases left unmatched: 5. The CDR3 has 15 residues. Germline V gives CDR1 MNHEY, CDR2 SVGEGT.

A remark on this clonotype: The junction differs from germline at one of its ends, possibly a read error. This chain links TRBV11-2 with TRBJ2-3; tentative D call: TRBD1 (5 bases). Germline V gene lookup returns CDR1 SGHAT and CDR2 FQNNGV. The CDR3 spans 14 residues. The CDR3 spells CASSLDRSTGTQYF. CDR3 DNA: TGTGCCAGCAGCTTAGATCGAAGTACAGGTACGCAGTATTTT.